The 20 T cell receptor beta chains in this list originate from one sample, sequenced in a study of blood T cell repertoires in COVID-19. Sequencing used immunoSEQ multiplex PCR; TCRdb keeps in-frame clones, though not all of them. In the table there are 200,000 to 300,000 clones, around 88% of which are singletons. The sample taken for sequencing was PBMCs or T cells enriched from blood (not recorded which). The receptors stem from a woman aged 25 to 45 who had recovered from COVID-19.

V and J are TRBV7-2 and TRBJ2-1; the D gene is possibly TRBD1 (5 bases). Germline loops: CDR1 SGHTA, CDR2 FQGNSA. The CDR3 contains 13 residues. The germline V and J ends were trimmed by 6 bases and 4 bases, with 10 bases remaining between them. The CDR3: CASRLTVYNEQFF. The DNA for the CDR3 is TGTGCCAGCAGGTTGACAGTGTACAATGAGCAGTTCTTC.

This clone was detected once. This sequence joins TRBV5-4 and TRBJ1-2, with unresolved D. This CDR3 is 15 amino acids long. V shed 0 bases and J shed 4 bases, with 13 bases lying between them. The germline V gene encodes CDR1 SGHNT and CDR2 YYREEE (reference sequence). The CDR3 coding sequence is TGTGCCAGCAGCTTGGAGGTGGGAGAGGCCTATGGCTACACCTTC. This gives the protein CASSLEVGEAYGYTF.

On this clone itself: The limits of the CDR3 on the DNA are not certain, so only TCRdb's listed CDR3 is given. The genes are TRBV28 and TRBJ1-5. The CDR3 contains 14 residues when both ends are counted. The germline gives CDR1 MDHEN, CDR2 SYDVKM. The CDR3 is CASSSSPGVEAQHF.

The chain uses TRBV28 and TRBJ1-4, with D hard to call. The CDR3 consists of 16 residues. CDR1 and CDR2 (germline): MDHEN, SYDVKM. V was pared by 1 base and J by 8 bases, with 17 bases between. CDR3 amino acids: CASSLSGLAGREKLFF. The CDR3 DNA is TGTGCCAGCAGTTTATCTGGGTTGGCGGGGAGGGAAAAACTGTTTTTT.

The chain couples TRBV7-2 to TRBJ1-5; 8 bases are a match to TRBD1. The CDR3 covers 13 residues. Germline assignment: CDR1 SGHTA and CDR2 FQGNSA. With 4 bases clipped from V and 7 bases from J, the junction kept 3 bases outside the gene matches. The CDR3 region has the DNA TGTGCCAGCAGCTCAGACAGGGGCCAGCCCCAGCATTTT. This sequence encodes CASSSDRGQPQHF.

The chain is built from TRBV19 and TRBJ1-2; D is ambiguous. Per the germline V gene, CDR1 is LNHDA and CDR2 is SQIVND (reference sequence). Trimming left V 3 bases short and J 4 bases short, with 12 bases between. The CDR3 consists of 14 residues. In nucleotides, the CDR3 is TGTGCCAGTAGTATCGGCACAGCGGCCTATGGCTACACCTTC. It yields the protein CASSIGTAAYGYTF. Looking up the rest from reference TRBV19 and TRBJ1-2 gives the full variable domain: DGGITQSPKYLFRKEGQNVTLSCEQNLNHDAMYWYRQDPGQGLRLIYYSQIVNDFQKGDIAEGYSVSREKKESFPLTVTSAQKNPTAFYLCASSIGTAAYGYTFGSGTRLTVV.

This chain connects TRBV3-1 (or the pseudogene TRBV3-2) to TRBJ1-2, with 9 bases matching TRBD1. With V trimmed by 2 bases and J by 4 bases, 5 bases remained unmatched. This CDR3 has 15 residues. Looked up from germline, CDR1 is LGHDT and CDR2 is YNNKEL (reference sequence). CDR3 nucleotides: TGTGCCAGCAGCCAAACAACAGGGGGCAGCTATGGCTACACCTTC. This gives the protein CASSQTTGGSYGYTF.

This sequence joins TRBV10-3 and TRBJ2-1; D is unresolved. The CDR3 sequence is 12 residues long. V was cut by 3 bases and J by 6 bases, with 6 bases left in between. Germline CDR1 ENHRY, CDR2 SYGVKD. This CDR3 is CAISEDFNEQFF. CDR3 in DNA: TGTGCCATCAGTGAAGACTTCAATGAGCAGTTCTTC.

The sample holds one count of this clone. V gene TRBV11-2 combines with J gene TRBJ2-1, with D tentatively TRBD2 (5 bases). In germline, CDR1 is SGHAT, CDR2 FQNNGV. CDR3 length: 15 residues. The germline V and J ends were trimmed by 5 bases and 0 bases, with 11 bases remaining between them. The CDR3 reads CASSRVAGSYNEQFF. The CDR3 nucleotides are TGTGCCAGCAGCAGGGTCGCGGGCTCCTACAATGAGCAGTTCTTC.

This clone has only one observation. The chain joins TRBV7-2 to TRBJ1-1; TRBD1 matches 9 bases. J gave up 0 bases and V 4 bases, and 6 bases lay outside the gene matches. Germline CDR1 SGHTA, CDR2 FQGNSA. The CDR3 is 16 amino acids. DNA for the CDR3: TGTGCCAGCAGCTCCGGGACAGGGACTTTGAACACTGAAGCTTTCTTT. This sequence encodes CASSSGTGTLNTEAFF.

CDR3 sequence: CASSSRSGTSGFIADTQYF. For the CDR3, the DNA is TGTGCCAGCAGCTCCCGTTCCGGGACTAGCGGGTTCATTGCAGATACGCAGTATTTT. The V gene is TRBV11-2, the J gene TRBJ2-3, with TRBD2 matching over 12 bases. Germline V gives CDR1 SGHAT, CDR2 FQNNGV. V lost 4 bases, J lost 4 bases, and 15 bases stayed unmatched. This CDR3 is built from 19 residues.

This clone was observed a single time. The V and J genes are TRBV27 and TRBJ2-5; 12 bases match TRBD2. Per germline, CDR1 MNHEY and CDR2 SMNVEV (reference sequence). The junction had 5 bases not matched to a gene; V was cut back by 5 bases and J by 1 base. The CDR3 has 16 residues. The CDR3 here is CASSPTSGRFQETQYF. The CDR3 region has the DNA TGTGCCAGCAGTCCAACTAGCGGGAGGTTCCAAGAGACCCAGTACTTC.

This clone appeared a single time. The chain couples TRBV7-2 to TRBJ2-7, with 7 bases fitting TRBD1. The junction had 4 bases not matched to a gene; V was cut back by 0 bases and J by 2 bases. The CDR3 length is 15 residues. Germline CDR1 reads SGHTA; CDR2 reads FQGNSA. The CDR3 here is CASSLARTGPYEQYF. The DNA for the CDR3 is TGTGCCAGCAGCTTAGCTAGGACAGGACCCTACGAGCAGTACTTC.

This chain links TRBV30 with TRBJ2-7; maybe TRBD2 (6 bases). The germline gives CDR1 GTSNPN, CDR2 SVGIG (reference sequence). This CDR3 has 14 amino acids. V was pared by 2 bases and J by 2 bases, with 13 bases between. CDR3 sequence reads: CAWSYGTGAYEQYF. In DNA, the CDR3 is TGTGCCTGGAGTTACGGGACGGGGGCCTACGAGCAGTACTTC.

As regards this clone: At one of its ends the junction is not consistent with the germline gene, which may arise from a read error. The V call is TRBV28, the J call TRBJ2-1; D possibly corresponds to TRBD2 (6 bases). CDR3 length equals 14 residues. The germline CDR1 and CDR2 sequences are MDHEN and SYDVKM. The CDR3, as DNA: TGTGCCAGCAGTTTATGGTGGGGGGACTCCTCGTTGGTCTTC. Protein product: CASSLWWGDSSLVF.

The chain links TRBV5-4 to TRBJ1-3, with a tentative D call TRBD1 (5 bases). V lost 4 bases, J lost 4 bases, and 15 bases lay in between. Germline CDR1 reads SGHNT; CDR2 reads YYREEE (reference sequence). The CDR3 consists of 15 residues. For the CDR3, the DNA is TGTGCCAGCAGCGAAACAGGATTGTCCGGAAACACCATATATTTT. The encoded protein is CASSETGLSGNTIYF.

The V call is TRBV9, the J call TRBJ2-1; 9 bases are a match to TRBD2. This CDR3 comprises 16 residues. Germline-derived CDR1 and CDR2 are SGDLS and YYNGEE. The V gene end was trimmed by 3 bases and the J gene end by 6 bases; junction bases not matched to a gene: 10. The chain's CDR3 is CASSDPPAGGLNEQFF. CDR3 sequence (DNA): TGTGCCAGCAGCGACCCTCCAGCGGGAGGCCTCAATGAGCAGTTCTTC.

The CDR3 loop reads CASSLVPDYNEQFF. CDR3 bases: TGCGCCAGCAGCTTGGTCCCAGATTACAATGAGCAGTTCTTC. The V and J genes are TRBV5-1 and TRBJ2-1; D gene ambiguous. The V end was cut by 0 bases, the J end by 4 bases, with 8 bases between. The CDR3 is made up of 14 amino acids. Germline loops: CDR1 SGHRS, CDR2 YFSETQ.

This clone has only one observation. The J gene is TRBJ1-1, the V gene TRBV7-9, with D possibly being TRBD1 (5 bases). The CDR3 has 12 amino acids. CDR1 and CDR2 (germline): SEHNR, FQNEAQ (reference sequence). The V end lost 1 base, the J end lost 7 bases, and 7 bases lay between the germline ends. DNA for the CDR3: TGTGCCAGCAGCTTAGGGGGCAGTGAAGCTTTCTTT. It encodes CASSLGGSEAFF.

The rearrangement links TRBV7-9 to TRBJ1-5, with TRBD1 matching 8 bases. The CDR3 consists of 15 residues. The J segment lost 5 bases and the V segment lost 4 bases, leaving 7 bases of the junction unmatched. Germline V lookup: CDR1 SEHNR, CDR2 FQNEAQ (reference sequence). CDR3 nucleotides: TGTGCCAGCAGCTCAAGCGGACAGGGACATCAGCCCCAGCATTTT. Its protein is CASSSSGQGHQPQHF.